This entry lists 22 T cell receptor beta chains sequenced from one sample in a study of Ad26.COV2.S vaccination and SARS-CoV-2 variants. Treatment of the sample: 15 to 20 received Ad26.COV2.S at low or high dose, single or two shots; about 5 received placebo; per-sample allocation not given. After the first vaccine or placebo injection, samples were drawn on day 63. Measured with immunoSEQ multiplex PCR; TCRdb has only the in-frame clones, and not every one. The table includes more than 300,000 clones, around 88% detected once. The source was peripheral blood, collected in a trial of Ad26.COV2.S vaccine versus placebo. The source is a person aged 18-60 years who received the Ad26.COV2.S COVID-19 vaccine or a placebo.

The chain links TRBV6-5 to TRBJ1-6; no reliable D call. Between the trimmed V and J ends, which lost 10 bases and 0 bases, there was a span of 13 bases. Germline CDR1 reads MNHEY; CDR2 reads SVGAGI. This CDR3 has 15 amino acids. The CDR3 region has the DNA TGTGCCACCACGGACCCAAGCTCCTATAATTCACCCCTCCACTTT. Its protein is CATTDPSSYNSPLHF.

The chain couples TRBV28 to TRBJ2-3; possibly TRBD2 for D (6 bases). Deletions cut 10 bases from V and 4 bases from J, with 15 bases between. Germline V lookup: CDR1 MDHEN, CDR2 SYDVKM. This CDR3 has 13 residues. CDR3 nucleotides: TGTGCCACAACCTGGGGGGTTGCAGATACGCAGTATTTT. Protein sequence: CATTWGVADTQYF.

The chain combines TRBV7-8 with TRBJ2-1; tentative D call: TRBD2 (6 bases). The CDR3 has 16 amino acids. From germline, CDR1 is SGHVS and CDR2 FQNEAQ. V dropped 5 bases and J dropped 5 bases, with 19 bases sitting between them. CDR3: CASSRFGGAGDNEQFF. In DNA, the CDR3 is TGTGCCAGCAGCCGATTCGGGGGAGCAGGTGACAATGAGCAGTTCTTC.

The chain uses TRBV5-6 and TRBJ2-1; D uncertain. There are 15 residues in the CDR3. Germline CDR1 and CDR2: SGHDT and YYEEEE. The germline V and J ends were trimmed by 2 bases and 0 bases, with 9 bases remaining between them. The CDR3 region is CASSLGYSSYNEQFF. The DNA for the CDR3 is TGTGCCAGCAGCTTAGGATACAGCTCCTACAATGAGCAGTTCTTC.

This clone occurred once. V is TRBV19 and J is TRBJ1-2; 11 nucleotides match TRBD1. The trim removed 4 bases at V and 3 bases at J, leaving 13 bases unmatched. Germline-derived CDR1 and CDR2 are LNHDA and SQIVND (reference sequence). CDR3 length: 18 amino acids. CDR3 coding DNA: TGTGCCAGTAGTAATATAAATCCCGGGACAGGGGGTTACTATGGCTACACCTTC. It yields the protein CASSNINPGTGGYYGYTF.

The rearrangement links TRBV12-5 to TRBJ1-1; D call uncertain. The CDR3 sequence is 13 residues long. V shed 4 bases and J shed 4 bases, with 10 bases lying between them. The germline V gene has CDR1 LGHNT and CDR2 FRNRAP. CDR3 sequence: CASGSRSATEAFF. The CDR3 nucleotides are TGTGCTAGTGGTTCGAGAAGCGCCACTGAAGCTTTCTTT.

The chain is built from TRBV13 and TRBJ2-2; 9 bases are shared with TRBD2. Germline CDR1 and CDR2: PRHDT and FYEKMQ (reference sequence). The junction had 8 bases not matched to a gene; V was cut back by 5 bases and J by 4 bases. The CDR3 consists of 16 residues. The CDR3 loop reads CASSPRTAGGTGELFF. The CDR3 region has the DNA TGTGCCAGCAGCCCCAGGACAGCGGGAGGCACCGGGGAGCTGTTTTTT.

In nucleotides, the CDR3 is TGCGCCAGCCACCCCGGCCAGGGCTATCCTGGGGCCAACGTCCTGACTTTC. Its protein product is CASHPGQGYPGANVLTF. The chain uses TRBV10-2 and TRBJ2-6; tentatively, D is TRBD1 (5 bases). The V gene lost 8 bases and the J gene lost 2 bases, with 19 bases spanning the gap. This CDR3 spans 17 amino acids. Germline V gene data show CDR1 as WSHSY and CDR2 as SAAADI.

V gene TRBV5-1 combines with J gene TRBJ2-3, with 7 bases matching TRBD2. Looked up from germline, CDR1 is SGHRS and CDR2 is YFSETQ. J lost 5 bases, V lost 1 base, and 7 bases had no gene match. CDR3 length equals 15 residues. The CDR3 region has the DNA TGCGCCAGCAGCTTGCCGGCGGGAGAGGGAGATACGCAGTATTTT. This sequence encodes CASSLPAGEGDTQYF.

The chain recombines TRBV27 with TRBJ2-7, with D possibly TRBD1 on 6 matching bases. V lost 6 bases, J lost 2 bases, and 17 bases lay in between. The V gene's germline CDR1 is MNHEY and CDR2 SMNVEV (reference sequence). There are 15 residues in the CDR3. DNA for the CDR3: TGTGCCAGCAGGAAAGAAGGACAGACCCCCTACGAGCAGTACTTC. The encoded protein is CASRKEGQTPYEQYF.

The chain joins TRBV24-1 to TRBJ2-1; 10 nucleotides line up with TRBD2. V was pared by 3 bases and J by 6 bases, with 7 bases of the junction left unmatched. Germline values: CDR1 KGHDR, CDR2 SFDVKD. This CDR3 comprises 16 residues. The CDR3 DNA sequence: TGTGCCACCAGTGATCCCGGGCTAGCGGGAGTCAATGAGCAGTTCTTC. Translation gives CATSDPGLAGVNEQFF.

As DNA, the CDR3 is TGCGCCAGCAGCTTGGGGTCGGGACAGTATTACGAGCAGTACTTC. Amino acid sequence: CASSLGSGQYYEQYF. The chain combines TRBV5-1 with TRBJ2-7; 7 bases match TRBD1. The CDR3 has 15 residues. V lost 0 bases and J lost 4; bases outside the gene matches: 7. CDR1 is SGHRS and CDR2 is YFSETQ in the germline V gene.

This clone was seen just once. The gene calls are TRBV11-2 and TRBJ2-3; unclear D gene. The CDR3 is 16 residues long. Germline CDR1 is SGHAT and CDR2 is FQNNGV. V was cut by 1 base and J by 3 bases, with 14 bases left in between. For the CDR3, the DNA is TGTGCCAGCAGCTTAGGTTTTGTTGCCAGGACAGATACGCAGTATTTT. Protein product: CASSLGFVARTDTQYF.

There are a few counts of this clone. The V and J genes are TRBV5-1 and TRBJ1-1, with D maybe TRBD1 (6 bases). The length of the CDR3 is 14 residues. V gave up 0 bases and J gave up 8 bases, with 14 bases separating them. Germline-derived CDR1 and CDR2 are SGHRS and YFSETQ. The CDR3 spells CASSLARGGEEAFF. The CDR3 region has the DNA TGCGCCAGCAGCTTGGCCAGGGGCGGAGAGGAAGCTTTCTTT.

The chain uses TRBV29-1 and TRBJ2-3, with D possibly being TRBD2 (5 bases). There are 13 residues in the CDR3. Trimming took off 6 bases at V and 2 bases at J, with 12 bases between the two ends. Germline CDR1 reads SQVTM; CDR2 reads ANQGSEA. CDR3 loop: CSVRLPFTDTQYF. The DNA for the CDR3 is TGCAGCGTCCGACTACCCTTCACAGATACGCAGTATTTT.

V is TRBV7-9 and J is TRBJ2-1; maybe TRBD1 (6 bases). The CDR3 consists of 15 residues. The V gene lost 5 bases and the J gene lost 4 bases, with 15 bases spanning the gap. Germline assignment: CDR1 SEHNR and CDR2 FQNEAQ (reference sequence). CDR3 nucleotides: TGTGCCAGCAGCATCACCTTGACAGGATACAATGAGCAGTTCTTC. This sequence encodes CASSITLTGYNEQFF. Supplemented by reference TRBV7-9 and TRBJ2-1, the full variable domain reads DTGVSQNPRHKITKRGQNVTFRCDPISEHNRLYWYRQTLGQGPEFLTYFQNEAQLEKSRLLSDRFSAERPKGSFSTLEIQRTEQGDSAMYLCASSITLTGYNEQFFGPGTRLTVL.

This chain links TRBV6-2 or TRBV6-3 with TRBJ1-6, with 9 bases identical to TRBD1. V gave up 3 bases and J gave up 6 bases; unmatched junction bases: 3. CDR1 and CDR2 from the germline V gene are MNHEY and SVGEGT. The CDR3 length is 15 residues. CDR3 sequence: CASSYGTGFNSPLHF. CDR3 DNA sequence: TGTGCCAGCAGTTATGGGACAGGGTTTAATTCACCCCTCCACTTT.

The V call is TRBV30, the J call TRBJ1-1, with D maybe TRBD1 (5 bases). CDR3 length: 16 residues. Looked up from germline, CDR1 is GTSNPN and CDR2 is SVGIG (reference sequence). The ends were cut back, 0 bases at V and 3 bases at J, with 17 bases in the middle. CDR3 bases: TGTGCCTGGAGTGTACGAAGCAGGGTGAGGGACACTGAAGCTTTCTTT. Its protein product is CAWSVRSRVRDTEAFF.

V is TRBV5-4 and J is TRBJ1-1; D possibly corresponds to TRBD1 (5 bases). V was trimmed by 4 bases and J by 1 base, leaving 11 bases between them. Germline CDR1 reads SGHNT; CDR2 reads YYREEE (reference sequence). The length of the CDR3 is 14 residues. The CDR3 sequence: CASSPVDKNTEAFF. The DNA for the CDR3 is TGTGCCAGCAGCCCCGTGGACAAGAACACTGAAGCTTTCTTT.

The chain combines TRBV5-5 with TRBJ1-4, with D perhaps matching TRBD1 (5 bases). The V gene lost 4 bases and the J gene lost 4 bases, with 8 bases spanning the gap. In germline, CDR1 is SGHKS, CDR2 YYEKEE (reference sequence). The CDR3 extends over 13 amino acids. As DNA, the CDR3 is TGTGCCAGCAGCGAGGGGCTTAATGAAAAACTGTTTTTT. It translates to CASSEGLNEKLFF.

This chain connects TRBV12-3 or TRBV12-4 to TRBJ2-1; D is ambiguous. The CDR3 spans 12 residues. V was clipped by 3 bases and J by 13 bases, with 13 bases between them. The CDR3 reads CASSLDPAYQFF. The DNA for the CDR3 is TGTGCCAGCAGTTTGGACCCGGCCTACCAGTTCTTC.

The rearrangement links TRBV19 to TRBJ2-3, with D uncertain. This CDR3 contains 16 residues. V was trimmed by 0 bases and J by 0 bases, leaving 10 bases between them. CDR1 and CDR2 from the germline V gene are LNHDA and SQIVND (reference sequence). The CDR3 region is CASSIDLETSTDTQYF. The CDR3 DNA sequence: TGTGCCAGTAGTATAGATCTGGAAACTAGCACAGATACGCAGTATTTT.